The 10 T cell receptor beta chains presented below share a single source sample, sequenced in a study of CD8 T cells in Susac syndrome. Reverse transcription of roughly 0.5 to 1 ug RNA was performed with random hexamers. TCRdb recomputed calls from the immunoSEQ multiplex PCR reads with MiXCR, one row per CDR3 protein. Among tens of thousands of distinct CDR3 sequences listed, around 94% were seen once. The sequencing sample was made of CD8+ T cells from PBMCs. These receptors were taken from a human donor in good health.

V is TRBV9 and J is TRBJ1-2; D perhaps matches TRBD1 (6 bases). Germline CDR1 and CDR2: SGDLS and YYNGEE. Trimming took 7 bases from V and 12 from J, leaving 10 bases between them. The CDR3 contains 9 residues. The CDR3 loop is CASGRGHTF. The CDR3 DNA reads as TGTGCCAGCGGCAGGGGTCACACCTTC. Looking up the rest from reference TRBV9 and TRBJ1-2 gives the full variable domain: DSGVTQTPKHLITATGQRVTLRCSPRSGDLSVYWYQQSLDQGLQFLIQYYNGEERAKGNILERFSAQQFPDLHSELNLSSLELGDSALYFCASGRGHTFGSGTRLTVV.

The chain uses TRBV2 and TRBJ2-1, with D maybe TRBD2 (5 bases). Germline V gene lookup returns CDR1 SNHLY and CDR2 FYNNEI. The CDR3 runs 16 residues. Trimming removed 7 bases from V and 0 bases from J, with 16 bases in between. In DNA form, the CDR3 reads TGTGCCAGCAAGACATCAGGAGGTTCCTCCTACAATGAGCAGTTCTTC. Encoded protein: CASKTSGGSSYNEQFF.

This chain joins TRBV24-1 and TRBJ1-1; D possibly corresponds to TRBD1 (6 bases). This CDR3 has 15 amino acids. Trimming pared 3 bases from V and 1 base from J, leaving 11 bases between. Germline CDR1 is KGHDR and CDR2 is SFDVKD. The DNA for the CDR3 is TGTGCCACCAGTGATCGGCCCAGGGGGAACACTGAAGCTTTCTTT. This sequence encodes CATSDRPRGNTEAFF.

The CDR3 loop is CASSFSGGEYNEQFF. The CDR3 coding sequence is TGTGCCAGCAGCTTTAGCGGGGGGGAGTACAATGAGCAGTTCTTC. V gene TRBV11-2 combines with J gene TRBJ2-1; 11 bases are a match to TRBD2. J was trimmed by 4 bases and V by 3 bases; bases with no gene match: 2. CDR1 is SGHAT and CDR2 is FQNNGV in the germline V gene. This CDR3 has 15 residues.

The chain joins TRBV19 to TRBJ1-6; D might be TRBD1 (5 bases). Germline V lookup: CDR1 LNHDA, CDR2 SQIVND (reference sequence). The CDR3 contains 16 residues. V lost 3 bases and J 0 bases, leaving 9 bases between the germline ends. CDR3 amino acids: CASSIDRSSYNSPLHF. CDR3 DNA: TGTGCCAGTAGTATTGACAGAAGCTCCTATAATTCACCCCTCCACTTT.

The chain has TRBV4-2 and TRBJ1-4, with 7 bases identical to TRBD1. The germline gives CDR1 LGHNA, CDR2 YNFKEQ. V lost 1 base, J lost 10 bases, and 9 bases stayed unmatched. CDR3 length: 15 residues. The CDR3, as DNA: TGTGCCAGCAGCCAAGGACAGGGAGTTATTGGAAAACTGTTTTTT. The encoded protein is CASSQGQGVIGKLFF.

This chain connects TRBV4-1 to TRBJ1-1; D may be TRBD1 (5 bases). The CDR3 has 19 amino acids. Germline lookup yields CDR1 MGHRA and CDR2 YSYEKL. The V end was cut by 3 bases, the J end by 5 bases, with 28 bases between. DNA for the CDR3: TGCGCCAGCAGCCAGAGACAGTCAGGAAGCGGGTATTGGACAACTGAAGCTTTCTTT. This translates into CASSQRQSGSGYWTTEAFF.

V is TRBV21-1 and J is TRBJ2-7; TRBD2, the table's D call, lacks a check against the DNA. TRBV21-1 is classified as a pseudogene. This CDR3 comprises 17 residues. CDR3 amino acids: CASSLRETSGYSYEQYV. DNA for the CDR3: TGTGCCAGCAGCCTACGAGAAACTAGCGGTTACTCCTACGAGCAGTACGTC.

The chain combines TRBV2 with TRBJ1-5; 7 nucleotides agree with TRBD1. From germline, CDR1 is SNHLY and CDR2 FYNNEI. The CDR3 has 15 amino acids. After removal of 2 bases from V and 5 bases from J, the junction contained 6 bases not matched to a gene. The CDR3 bases are TGTGCCAGCAGTGAATGGGCAGGGGGAGATCAGCCCCAGCATTTT. The encoded protein is CASSEWAGGDQPQHF.

This clonotype showed up just a few times. The V gene is TRBV27, the J gene TRBJ1-2, with 7 bases fitting TRBD1. Germline V gene sequence: CDR1 MNHEY, CDR2 SMNVEV (reference sequence). The V and J ends lost 6 bases and 4 bases, in that order; junction bases with no gene match: 11. The length of the CDR3 is 15 residues. The CDR3 region has the DNA TGTGCCAGCAGAAACGCCCTGGGACAGTTCTATGGCTACACCTTC. Residues: CASRNALGQFYGYTF.